Listed here are 13 T cell receptor beta chains from one sample, sequenced in a study of blood T cell repertoires in COVID-19. The protocol was immunoSEQ multiplex PCR, while the TCRdb copy is restricted to in-frame clones and leaves out a portion. The sample shows about 240,000 clones, around 87% of them seen only once. The sequencing input was PBMCs or T cells enriched from blood (not recorded which). Receptors originate from a woman in her thirties or forties with acute COVID-19.

Only a few counts were recorded for this clone. This sequence joins TRBV6-4 and TRBJ2-1; 13 nucleotides agree with TRBD2. There are 15 residues in the CDR3. V lost 4 bases to trimming and J lost 6 bases; unmatched junction nucleotides: 3. Germline loops: CDR1 MRHNA, CDR2 SNTAGT. The CDR3 loop reads CASSAGTSGANEQFF. As DNA, the CDR3 is TGTGCCAGCAGTGCCGGGACTAGCGGGGCCAATGAGCAGTTCTTC.

The V gene is TRBV19, the J gene TRBJ1-2; 9 bases map to TRBD1. This CDR3 spans 15 amino acids. Germline trimming cut 4 bases from V and 5 bases from J; bases unmatched to any gene: 8. Germline V gives CDR1 LNHDA, CDR2 SQIVND (reference sequence). CDR3 sequence (DNA): TGTGCCAGTAGTACCTACCGACAGGGGGGTTATGGCTACACCTTC. Its translation: CASSTYRQGGYGYTF.

CDR3 residues: CASSAYRVNEQFF. Written as DNA, the CDR3 is TGTGCCAGCAGTGCGTACAGGGTAAATGAGCAGTTCTTC. The chain couples TRBV25-1 to TRBJ2-1, with D possibly being TRBD1 (6 bases). The V gene's germline CDR1 is MGHDK and CDR2 SYGVNS. The CDR3 contains 13 residues. With 4 bases removed from V and 7 bases from J, the gap between germline ends came to 11 bases.

The V and J genes are TRBV9 and TRBJ2-5; D might be TRBD2 (6 bases). Germline assignment: CDR1 SGDLS and CDR2 YYNGEE. The CDR3 loop spans 15 amino acids. Between the trimmed V and J ends, which lost 6 bases and 3 bases, there was a span of 18 bases. CDR3 loop: CASTDSGSGEETQYF. CDR3 nucleotides: TGTGCCAGCACCGATTCGGGGTCGGGGGAAGAGACCCAGTACTTC.

The J gene is TRBJ2-5, the V gene TRBV7-2; a possible D gene is TRBD1 (6 bases). Germline V lookup: CDR1 SGHTA, CDR2 FQGNSA. The CDR3 contains 15 residues. With 1 base removed from V and 4 bases from J, the gap between germline ends came to 13 bases. CDR3: CASSLGPGDAETQYF. DNA of the CDR3: TGTGCCAGCAGCTTAGGACCAGGGGACGCAGAGACCCAGTACTTC.

The V and J genes are TRBV9 and TRBJ1-1; TRBD1 matches 7 bases. Germline V lookup: CDR1 SGDLS, CDR2 YYNGEE. The junction had 10 bases not matched to a gene; V was cut back by 3 bases and J by 5 bases. The CDR3 contains 15 residues. CDR3 protein: CASSAQKTGRTEAFF. The DNA of the CDR3 is TGTGCCAGCAGCGCCCAGAAGACAGGGAGGACTGAAGCTTTCTTT.

This CDR3 reads CASSGGLAGVETQYF. The DNA of the CDR3 is TGTGCCAGCTCCGGGGGACTAGCGGGAGTGGAGACCCAGTACTTC. The chain employs TRBV28 and TRBJ2-5, with 14 bases identical to TRBD2. V was clipped by 8 bases and J by 5 bases; unmatched bases: 7. The CDR3 has 15 residues. From germline, CDR1 is MDHEN and CDR2 SYDVKM.

V and J are TRBV5-1 and TRBJ1-2, with a possible D match to TRBD1 (6 bases). Per the germline V gene, CDR1 is SGHRS and CDR2 is YFSETQ. This CDR3 comprises 14 residues. V was trimmed by 1 base and J by 8 bases, leaving 15 bases between them. DNA of the CDR3: TGCGCCAGCAGCTTGCGGTCTGGGGGCGAGGGCTACACCTTC. Residues: CASSLRSGGEGYTF.

Worth noting for this clone: A read error may produce the germline difference seen at one junction end. V usage is TRBV7-7 and J usage is TRBJ2-3, with 11 bases fitting TRBD2. CDR3 length: 15 residues. The germline CDR1 and CDR2 sequences are SSHAT and FNYEAQ (reference sequence). CDR3 loop: CASSPTSGRTDTQYF. The CDR3 bases are TGTGCTAGCAGCCCTACTAGCGGGAGAACAGATACGCAGTATTTT. The variable domain in full, with the rest retrieved from reference TRBV7-7 and TRBJ2-3, is GAGVSQSPRYKVTKRGQDVTLRCDPISSHATLYWYQQALGQGPEFLTYFNYEAQPDKSGLPSDRFSAERPEGSISTLTIQRTEQRDSAMYRCASSPTSGRTDTQYFGPGTRLTVL.

The chain couples TRBV19 to TRBJ2-3; D possibly corresponds to TRBD2 (6 bases). Trimming removed 5 bases at V and 0 bases at J, with 12 bases between. Germline V lookup: CDR1 LNHDA, CDR2 SQIVND (reference sequence). The CDR3 sequence is 15 residues long. CDR3 in amino acids: CASSVREPSTDTQYF. Written as DNA, the CDR3 is TGTGCCAGTAGTGTCCGGGAGCCTAGCACAGATACGCAGTATTTT.

This clone has a handful of counts. The V gene is TRBV7-8, the J gene TRBJ2-1, with 16 bases fitting TRBD2. V lost 4 bases and J lost 10; bases outside the gene matches: 4. Germline-derived CDR1 and CDR2 are SGHVS and FQNEAQ. This CDR3 spans 15 amino acids. The CDR3 region is CASSSGTSGRGEQFF. For the CDR3, the DNA is TGTGCCAGCAGCTCAGGGACTAGCGGGAGGGGAGAGCAGTTCTTC. Full variable domain (outside the CDR3, taken from reference TRBV7-8 and TRBJ2-1): GAGVSQSPRYKVAKRGQDVALRCDPISGHVSLFWYQQALGQGPEFLTYFQNEAQLDKSGLPSDRFFAERPEGSVSTLKIQRTQQEDSAVYLCASSSGTSGRGEQFFGPGTRLTVL.

This chain joins TRBV9 and TRBJ1-4; possibly TRBD1 for D (5 bases). Germline CDR1 and CDR2: SGDLS and YYNGEE. The V gene lost 4 bases and the J gene lost 8 bases, with 21 bases spanning the gap. CDR3 length: 16 amino acids. CDR3 protein: CASSRISGGGNEKLFF. The DNA of the CDR3 is TGTGCCAGCAGCCGAATATCGGGCGGGGGTAACGAAAAACTGTTTTTT.

The J gene is TRBJ2-3, the V gene TRBV5-1, with 11 bases that match TRBD2. CDR1 SGHRS and CDR2 YFSETQ come from the germline V gene. The CDR3 length is 16 residues. With 3 bases clipped from V and 1 base from J, the junction kept 4 bases outside the gene matches. CDR3 DNA: TGCGCCAGCAGCTCGATAGCGGGAGGGGGCACAGATACGCAGTATTTT. Protein: CASSSIAGGGTDTQYF.